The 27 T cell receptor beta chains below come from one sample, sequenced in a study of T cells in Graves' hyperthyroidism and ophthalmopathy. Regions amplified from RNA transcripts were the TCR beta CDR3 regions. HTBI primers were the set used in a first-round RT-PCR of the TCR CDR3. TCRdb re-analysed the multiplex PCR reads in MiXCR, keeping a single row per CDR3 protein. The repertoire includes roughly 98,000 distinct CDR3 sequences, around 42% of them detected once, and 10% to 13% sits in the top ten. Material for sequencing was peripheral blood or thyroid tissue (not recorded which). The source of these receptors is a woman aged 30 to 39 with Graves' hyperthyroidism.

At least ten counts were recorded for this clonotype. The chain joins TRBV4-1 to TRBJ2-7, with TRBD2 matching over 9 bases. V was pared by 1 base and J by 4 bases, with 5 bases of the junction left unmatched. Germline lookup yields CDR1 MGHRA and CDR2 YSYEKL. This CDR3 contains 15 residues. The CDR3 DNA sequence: TGCGCCAGCAGCCAAGTAGGAGCGGGAGGTTACGAGCAGTACTTC. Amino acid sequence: CASSQVGAGGYEQYF.

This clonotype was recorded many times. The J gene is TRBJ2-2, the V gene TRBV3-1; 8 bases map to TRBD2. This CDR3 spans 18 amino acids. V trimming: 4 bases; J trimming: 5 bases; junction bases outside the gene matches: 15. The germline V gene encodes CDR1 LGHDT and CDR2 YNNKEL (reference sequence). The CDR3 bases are TGTGCCAGCAGCCGAGAGATGTGGCGAGCGGGAGTAACCGGGGAGCTGTTTTTT. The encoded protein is CASSREMWRAGVTGELFF.

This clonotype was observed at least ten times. For the CDR3, the DNA is TGCAGTGCTAGAGCTGTGACTAGCGGGGAAGAGACCCAGTACTTC. Translating gives CSARAVTSGEETQYF. The chain carries TRBV20-1 and TRBJ2-5; 11 nucleotides line up with TRBD2. With 1 base clipped from V and 3 bases from J, the junction kept 4 bases outside the gene matches. Per germline, CDR1 DFQATT and CDR2 SNEGSKA (reference sequence). This CDR3 contains 15 residues.

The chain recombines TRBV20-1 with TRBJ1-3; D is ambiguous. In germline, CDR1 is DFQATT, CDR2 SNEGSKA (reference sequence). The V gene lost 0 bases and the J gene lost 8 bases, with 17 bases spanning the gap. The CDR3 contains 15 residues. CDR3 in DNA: TGCAGTGCTAGAGAGATGGCGTTCGGGTCCGACACCATATATTTT. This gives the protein CSAREMAFGSDTIYF.

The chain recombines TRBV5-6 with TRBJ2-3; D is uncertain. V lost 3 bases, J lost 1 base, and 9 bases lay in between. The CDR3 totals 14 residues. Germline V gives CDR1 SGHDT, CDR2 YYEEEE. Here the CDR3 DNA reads TGTGCCAGCAGCTATAGGATGGGCACAGATACGCAGTATTTT. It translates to CASSYRMGTDTQYF.

The CDR3, as DNA: TGTGCCATCAAGACAGGGGGAAGGTCTGGAAACACCATATATTTT. Protein sequence: CAIKTGGRSGNTIYF. This chain uses TRBV10-3 with TRBJ1-3; 9 bases are shared with TRBD1. The germline CDR1 and CDR2 sequences are ENHRY and SYGVKD. V lost 7 bases to trimming and J lost 1 base; unmatched junction nucleotides: 5. CDR3 length: 15 residues.

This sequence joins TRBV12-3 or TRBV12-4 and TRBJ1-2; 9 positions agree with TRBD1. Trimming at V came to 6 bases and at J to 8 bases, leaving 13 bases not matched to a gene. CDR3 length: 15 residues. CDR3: CASRRPRGQGLGYTF. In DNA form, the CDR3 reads TGTGCCAGCAGACGCCCCAGGGGACAGGGCCTCGGCTACACCTTC.

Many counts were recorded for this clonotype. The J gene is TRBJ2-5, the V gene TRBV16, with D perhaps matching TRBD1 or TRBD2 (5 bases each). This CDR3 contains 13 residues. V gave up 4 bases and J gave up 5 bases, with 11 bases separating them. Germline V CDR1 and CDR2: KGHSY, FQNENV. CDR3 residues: CASSLVRGETQYF. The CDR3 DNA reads TGTGCCAGCAGCCTAGTGAGGGGTGAGACCCAGTACTTC. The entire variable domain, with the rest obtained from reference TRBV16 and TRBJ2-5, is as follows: GEEVAQTPKHLVRGEGQKAKLYCAPIKGHSYVFWYQQVLKNEFKFLISFQNENVFDETGMPKERFSAKCLPNSPCSLEIQATKLEDSAVYFCASSLVRGETQYFGPGTRLLVL.

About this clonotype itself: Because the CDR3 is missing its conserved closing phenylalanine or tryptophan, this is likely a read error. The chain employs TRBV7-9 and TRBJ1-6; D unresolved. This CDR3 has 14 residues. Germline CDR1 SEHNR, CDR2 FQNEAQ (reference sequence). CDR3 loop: CASSLGAIFSPLHL. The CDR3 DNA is TGTGCAAGCAGCTTAGGCGCTATCTTCTCACCCCTCCACCTT.

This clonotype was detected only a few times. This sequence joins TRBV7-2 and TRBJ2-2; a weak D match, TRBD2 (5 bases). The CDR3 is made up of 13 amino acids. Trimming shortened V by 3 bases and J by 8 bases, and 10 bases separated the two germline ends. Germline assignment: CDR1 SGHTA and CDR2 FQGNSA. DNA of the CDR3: TGTGCCAGCAGCTTTGGAGGCGTTGGGGAGCTGTTTTTT. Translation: CASSFGGVGELFF.

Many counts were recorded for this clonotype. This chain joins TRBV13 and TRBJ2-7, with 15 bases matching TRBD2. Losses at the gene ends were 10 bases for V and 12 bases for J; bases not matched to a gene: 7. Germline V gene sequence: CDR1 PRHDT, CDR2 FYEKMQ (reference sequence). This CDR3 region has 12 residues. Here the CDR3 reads CATGLAGGLRYF. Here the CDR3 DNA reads TGTGCCACCGGACTAGCGGGAGGGTTGCGGTACTTC.

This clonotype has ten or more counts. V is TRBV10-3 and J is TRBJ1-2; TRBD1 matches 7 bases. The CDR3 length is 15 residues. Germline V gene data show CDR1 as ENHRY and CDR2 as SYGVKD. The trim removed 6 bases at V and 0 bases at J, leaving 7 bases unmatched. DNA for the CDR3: TGTGCCATCAGCCTGACAGGGCACGCTAACTATGGCTACACCTTC. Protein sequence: CAISLTGHANYGYTF.

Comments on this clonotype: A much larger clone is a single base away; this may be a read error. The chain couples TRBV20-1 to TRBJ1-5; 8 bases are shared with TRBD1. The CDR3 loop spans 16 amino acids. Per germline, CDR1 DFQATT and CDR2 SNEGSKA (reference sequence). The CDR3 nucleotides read TGCAGTGCCGATCCAGGGGGCCAAGGCGGCAATCGGCCCCAGCATTTT. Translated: CSADPGGQGGNRPQHF.

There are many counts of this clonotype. The CDR3 here is CASSLTRGDGYTF. As DNA, the CDR3 is TGTGCCAGCAGTTTAACCCGAGGGGATGGCTACACCTTC. J is TRBJ1-2 and V is TRBV12-3 or TRBV12-4; possibly TRBD1 for D (5 bases). The CDR3 runs to 13 residues. Trimming removed 2 bases from V and 6 bases from J, with 10 bases in between.

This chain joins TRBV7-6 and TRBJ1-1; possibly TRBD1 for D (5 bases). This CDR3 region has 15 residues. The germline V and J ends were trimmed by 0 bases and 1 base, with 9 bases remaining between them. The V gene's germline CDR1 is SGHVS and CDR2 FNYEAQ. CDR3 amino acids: CASSLAGGTNTEAFF. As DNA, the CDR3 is TGTGCCAGCAGCTTAGCCGGGGGGACGAACACTGAAGCTTTCTTT.

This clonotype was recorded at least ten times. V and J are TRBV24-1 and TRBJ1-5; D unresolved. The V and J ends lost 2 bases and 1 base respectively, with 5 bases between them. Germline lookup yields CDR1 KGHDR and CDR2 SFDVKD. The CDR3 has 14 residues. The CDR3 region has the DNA TGTGCCACCAGTGATTACGACAGCAATCAGCCCCAGCATTTT. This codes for CATSDYDSNQPQHF.

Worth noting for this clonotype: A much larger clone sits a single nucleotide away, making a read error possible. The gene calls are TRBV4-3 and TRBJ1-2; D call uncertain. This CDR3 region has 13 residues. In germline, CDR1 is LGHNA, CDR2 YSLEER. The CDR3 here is CASSQELYYGYAF. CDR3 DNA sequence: TGCGCCAGCAGCCAAGAGTTGTATTATGGCTACGCCTTC.

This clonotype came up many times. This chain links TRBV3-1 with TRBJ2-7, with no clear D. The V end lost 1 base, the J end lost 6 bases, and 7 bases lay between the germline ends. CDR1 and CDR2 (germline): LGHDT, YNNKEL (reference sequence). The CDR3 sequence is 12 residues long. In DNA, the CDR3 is TGTGCCAGCAGCCAAGTCCCGATCGAGCAGTACTTC. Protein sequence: CASSQVPIEQYF.

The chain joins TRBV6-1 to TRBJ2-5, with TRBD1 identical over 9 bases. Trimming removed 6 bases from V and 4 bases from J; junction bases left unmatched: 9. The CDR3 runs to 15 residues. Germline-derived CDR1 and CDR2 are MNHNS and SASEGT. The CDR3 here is CASSARGQGSETQYF. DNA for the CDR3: TGTGCCAGCAGCGCAAGGGGACAGGGTTCAGAGACCCAGTACTTC.

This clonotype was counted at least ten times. The CDR3: CASSMLTGVYQPQHF. CDR3 sequence (DNA): TGTGCCAGTAGTATGTTAACAGGGGTGTATCAGCCCCAGCATTTT. This chain uses TRBV19 with TRBJ1-5, with 7 nucleotides matching TRBD1. Germline trimming cut 3 bases from V and 5 bases from J; bases unmatched to any gene: 7. The CDR3 totals 15 residues. Looked up from germline, CDR1 is LNHDA and CDR2 is SQIVND (reference sequence).

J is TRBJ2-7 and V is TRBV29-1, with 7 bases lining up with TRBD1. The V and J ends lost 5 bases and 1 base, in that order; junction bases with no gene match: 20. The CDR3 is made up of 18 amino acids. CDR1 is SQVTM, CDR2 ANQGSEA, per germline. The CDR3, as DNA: TGCAGCGTTATCGACCGTTTAGGGACAGTCGAGGAGTCCTACGAGCAGTACTTC. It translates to CSVIDRLGTVEESYEQYF.

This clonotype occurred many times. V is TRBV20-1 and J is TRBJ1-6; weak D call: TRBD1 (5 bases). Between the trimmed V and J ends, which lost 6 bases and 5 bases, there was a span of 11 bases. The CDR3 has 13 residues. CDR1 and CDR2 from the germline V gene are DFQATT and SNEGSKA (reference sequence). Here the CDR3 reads CSAPQENNSPLHF. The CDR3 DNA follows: TGCAGTGCCCCACAGGAGAATAATTCACCCCTCCACTTT.

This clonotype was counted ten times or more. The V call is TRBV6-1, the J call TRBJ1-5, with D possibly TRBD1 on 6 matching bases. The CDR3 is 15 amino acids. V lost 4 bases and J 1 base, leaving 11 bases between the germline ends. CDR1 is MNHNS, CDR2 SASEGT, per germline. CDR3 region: CASSVRGLSNQPQHF. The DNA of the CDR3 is TGTGCCAGCAGTGTGAGGGGGTTGAGCAATCAGCCCCAGCATTTT.

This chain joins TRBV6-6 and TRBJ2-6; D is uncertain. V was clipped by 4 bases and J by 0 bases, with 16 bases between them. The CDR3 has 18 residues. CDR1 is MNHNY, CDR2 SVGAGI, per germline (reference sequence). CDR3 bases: TGTGCCAGCAGTTTATTTCGTGACGCTAGCTCTGGGGCCAACGTCCTGACTTTC. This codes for CASSLFRDASSGANVLTF.

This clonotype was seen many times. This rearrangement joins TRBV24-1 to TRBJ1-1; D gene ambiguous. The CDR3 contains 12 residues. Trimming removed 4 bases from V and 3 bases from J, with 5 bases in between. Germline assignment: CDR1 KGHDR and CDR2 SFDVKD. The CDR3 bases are TGTGCCACCAGTGACCCTCACACTGAAGCTTTCTTT. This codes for CATSDPHTEAFF.

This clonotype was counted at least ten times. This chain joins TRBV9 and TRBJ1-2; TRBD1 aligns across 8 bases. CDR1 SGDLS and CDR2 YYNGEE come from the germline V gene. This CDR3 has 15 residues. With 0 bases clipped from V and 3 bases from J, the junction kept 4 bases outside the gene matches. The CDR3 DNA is TGTGCCAGCAGCGTAGAGGACAGGGTTGACTATGGCTACACCTTC. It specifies CASSVEDRVDYGYTF.

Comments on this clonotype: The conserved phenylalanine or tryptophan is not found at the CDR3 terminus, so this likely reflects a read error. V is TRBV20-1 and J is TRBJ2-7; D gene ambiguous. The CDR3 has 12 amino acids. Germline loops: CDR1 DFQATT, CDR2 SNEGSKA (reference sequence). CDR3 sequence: CRASPDPYEQYL. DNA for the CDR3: TGCAGAGCTTCCCCAGATCCGTACGAGCAGTACCTC.